This entry concerns a single T cell receptor beta chain. The sort gate was single viable CD3+CD4+CD8-CD45RO+ cells for memory CD4+ T cells. The sample is drawn from a study of memory CD4+ T cells and cytomegalovirus serostatus. Study as a whole: Donors were healthy Belgian adults, 10 or so CMV seropositive and roughly 25 seronegative.

The assay was immunoSEQ multiplex PCR, and TCRdb's table has in-frame clones only and misses some. The profile covers some 50,000 clones, with 70% to 80% appearing a single time and around 1.6% taken by the ten largest. The sequence derives from an adult in good health and CMV-seronegative. The sequenced sample was memory CD4+ T cells from blood.

The CDR3 DNA follows: TGTGCCAGTAGTAAGCGACAGGGAATCACAGATACGCAGTATTTT. This sequence encodes CASSKRQGITDTQYF. The chain is built from TRBV19 and TRBJ2-3; 7 bases map to TRBD1. The CDR3 is 15 residues long. Per the germline V gene, CDR1 is LNHDA and CDR2 is SQIVND (reference sequence). V was pared by 4 bases and J by 2 bases, with 6 bases of the junction left unmatched.